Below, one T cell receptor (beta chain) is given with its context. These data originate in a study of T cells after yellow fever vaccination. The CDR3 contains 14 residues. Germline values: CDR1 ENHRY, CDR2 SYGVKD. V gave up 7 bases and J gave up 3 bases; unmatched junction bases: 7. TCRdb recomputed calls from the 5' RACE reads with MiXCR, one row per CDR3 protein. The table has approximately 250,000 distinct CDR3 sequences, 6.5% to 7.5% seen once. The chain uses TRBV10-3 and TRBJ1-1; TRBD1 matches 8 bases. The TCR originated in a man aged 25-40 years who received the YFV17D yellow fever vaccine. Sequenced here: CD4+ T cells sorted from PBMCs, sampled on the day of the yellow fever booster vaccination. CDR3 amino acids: CAINRNRGDTEAFF. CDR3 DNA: TGTGCCATCAATAGGAACAGGGGGGACACTGAAGCTTTCTTT.